These T cell receptor beta chains were read from a single sample in a study of CD8 T cells in ankylosing spondylitis. One entry per CDR3 protein, called by TCRdb with MiXCR from the 5' RACE reads. The repertoire holds roughly 700,000 distinct CDR3 sequences, roughly 19% seen once, with over 15% in the top ten. The material sequenced was blood, either unsorted or a sorted T cell fraction (not recorded which). The receptors were gathered from a male donor with ankylosing spondylitis. Both conserved end residues are part of each CDR3. A D gene is named only where the DNA matches it firmly. Not every row has a clone size; where given, it reads once, few, many or a size class.

>17|TRBJ2-3|NA|NA|TRBV15
CATSRDRTGLVADTQYF
TGTGCCACCAGCAGAGATCGAACGGGGTTGGTTGCAGATACGCAGTATTTT
>14|TRBJ2-3|NA|NA|TRBV12-3/TRBV12-4
CASSLTGIRDTQYF
TGTGCCAGCAGTTTAACTGGGATTCGTGATACGCAGTATTTT
>16|TRBJ2-1|NA|TRBD1|TRBV5-1
CASSTRPGQPLNEQFF
TGCGCCAGCAGCACCCGGCCGGGACAGCCCCTCAATGAGCAGTTCTTC
>17|TRBJ2-1|NA|TRBD2|TRBV6-5
CASSYHKTSGVYNEQFF
TGTGCCAGCAGTTATCATAAAACTAGCGGGGTCTACAATGAGCAGTTCTTC
>16|TRBJ1-5|few|NA|TRBV5-6
CASSPRSGSGNQPQHF
TGTGCCAGCAGCCCCCGGAGTGGAAGCGGCAATCAGCCCCAGCATTTT
>14|TRBJ2-1|NA|TRBD2|TRBV3-1
CASSQETSGSEQFF
TGTGCCAGCAGCCAAGAAACTAGCGGGAGTGAGCAGTTCTTC
>15|TRBJ2-2|NA|NA|TRBV4-3
CASSQEYRLAGELFF
TGCGCCAGCAGCCAAGAGTATCGTCTCGCCGGGGAGCTGTTTTTT
>14|TRBJ2-7|NA|TRBD1|TRBV20-1
CSARDRDSVHEQYF
TGCAGTGCTAGAGACCGGGACAGCGTACACGAGCAGTACTTC
>16|TRBJ2-1|NA|NA|TRBV14
CASSQDGESSYNEQFF
TGTGCCAGCAGCCAAGACGGTGAAAGCTCCTACAATGAGCAGTTCTTC
>16|TRBJ1-1|NA|NA|TRBV2
CASPSGRTSSDTEAFF
TGTGCCAGCCCTAGCGGGCGCACCTCTTCGGACACTGAAGCTTTCTTT
>14|TRBJ2-1|few|TRBD1|TRBV29-1
CSYSGTGGDNEQFF
TGCAGCTACTCCGGGACAGGGGGTGACAATGAGCAGTTCTTC
>15|TRBJ1-6|many|TRBD1|TRBV5-1
CASSLDGQAGSPLHF
TGCGCCAGCAGCCTCGATGGACAGGCCGGTTCACCCCTCCACTTT
>16|TRBJ2-3|few|NA|TRBV3-1
CASSQAWISDTDTQYF
TGTGCCAGCAGCCAAGCTTGGATTTCCGACACAGATACGCAGTATTTT
>15|TRBJ1-2|NA|NA|TRBV4-1
CASSQVIDISYGYTF
TGCGCCAGCAGCCAAGTTATAGATATCAGCTATGGCTACACCTTC
>13|TRBJ2-3|few|NA|TRBV7-2
CASSLAYQDTQYF
TGTGCCAGCAGCTTAGCCTACCAAGATACGCAGTATTTT
>12|TRBJ1-4|few|NA|TRBV29-1
CVTDGINEKLFF
TGCGTTACAGACGGGATTAATGAAAAACTGTTTTTT
>14|TRBJ2-7|NA|NA|TRBV28
CASRQTGAGYEQYF
TGTGCCAGCAGACAAACAGGGGCGGGATACGAGCAGTACTTC
>16|TRBJ1-4|few|NA|TRBV5-1
CASSSGTSDLKEKLFF
TGCGCCAGCAGCTCCGGGACATCCGACCTAAAGGAAAAACTGTTTTTT
>15|TRBJ2-7|many|TRBD2|TRBV20-1
CSALPPRDSGYEQYF
TGCAGTGCTTTACCCCCCCGGGATAGCGGGTACGAGCAGTACTTC
>15|TRBJ1-1|few|NA|TRBV4-1
CASSNRQSMNTEAFF
TGCGCCAGCAGCAACCGGCAGAGTATGAACACTGAAGCTTTCTTT
>18|TRBJ1-3|NA|TRBD1|TRBV4-1
CASSQGQGLVDYGNTIYF
TGCGCCAGCAGCCAGGGACAGGGGCTTGTAGATTACGGAAACACCATATATTTT
>17|TRBJ2-3|NA|TRBD2|TRBV20-1
CSARDWPSGGATDTQYF
TGCAGTGCTAGAGATTGGCCTAGCGGGGGGGCCACAGATACGCAGTATTTT
>16|TRBJ1-1|NA|TRBD1|TRBV18
CASSPLDRPLGTEAFF
TGTGCCAGCTCACCACTGGACAGGCCCTTGGGCACTGAAGCTTTCTTT
>15|TRBJ2-1|NA|NA|TRBV6-1
CASTQQASSYNEQFF
TGTGCCAGCACCCAACAGGCAAGCTCCTACAATGAGCAGTTCTTC
>15|TRBJ2-3|few|NA|TRBV12-3/TRBV12-4
CASSFVEHREDTQYF
TGTGCCAGCAGTTTTGTAGAACACCGGGAAGATACGCAGTATTTT
>15|TRBJ2-1|few|TRBD2|TRBV11-2
CASSLGPSGYNEQFF
TGTGCCAGCAGCTTAGGACCTAGCGGGTACAATGAGCAGTTCTTC
>14|TRBJ1-1|NA|TRBD1|TRBV12-3/TRBV12-4
CASRTTGGNTEAFF
TGTGCCAGCAGGACGACAGGGGGGAACACTGAAGCTTTCTTT
>16|TRBJ2-5|NA|TRBD2|TRBV7-9
CASSNGLAGFGETQYF
TGTGCCAGCAGCAACGGACTAGCGGGATTTGGGGAGACCCAGTACTTC
>16|TRBJ2-7|NA|NA|TRBV13
CASSSRRKGDSYEQYF
TGTGCCAGCAGCTCCAGAAGAAAAGGGGACTCCTACGAGCAGTACTTC
>13|TRBJ1-2|NA|NA|TRBV5-1
CASSLITGIGYTF
TGCGCCAGCAGCCTAATAACAGGGATTGGCTACACCTTC
>15|TRBJ2-2|few|TRBD2|TRBV20-1
CSARAGLAGVGELFF
TGCAGTGCTAGAGCGGGACTAGCGGGAGTCGGGGAGCTGTTTTTT
>14|TRBJ2-7|NA|NA|TRBV7-9
CASSLGTHTYEQYF
TGTGCCAGCAGCCTAGGGACACACACCTACGAGCAGTACTTC
>13|TRBJ2-7|few|NA|TRBV20-1
CSASVFDSYEQYF
TGCAGTGCTAGTGTTTTCGACTCCTACGAGCAGTACTTC
>16|TRBJ2-3|few|NA|TRBV3-1
CASSQEGKMVGDTQYF
TGTGCCAGCAGCCAAGAGGGAAAGATGGTGGGAGATACGCAGTATTTT
>16|TRBJ2-3|NA|TRBD2|TRBV20-1
CRPGTSGPPGPDTQYF
TGCAGGCCCGGGACTAGCGGCCCACCGGGGCCAGATACGCAGTATTTT
>14|TRBJ2-6|NA|NA|TRBV20-1
CSARVGAGANVLTF
TGCAGTGCTAGAGTAGGCGCTGGGGCCAACGTCCTGACTTTC
>17|TRBJ2-3|many|TRBD1|TRBV5-1
CASRPGTGTKGTDTQYF
TGCGCCAGCAGACCCGGGACAGGGACCAAGGGCACAGATACGCAGTATTTT
>11|TRBJ1-1|NA|TRBD1|TRBV10-3
CTIRGQGEAFF
TGTACCATTCGGGGACAGGGAGAAGCTTTCTTT
>15|TRBJ2-7|few|NA|TRBV4-3
CASSQALNSIYEQYF
TGCGCCAGCAGCCAAGCCTTAAACAGTATCTACGAGCAGTACTTC
>13|TRBJ2-5|NA|TRBD1|TRBV20-1
CSASKAGTGAQYF
TGCAGCGCGTCTAAAGCCGGGACAGGGGCCCAGTACTTC
>14|TRBJ1-1|NA|NA|TRBV27
CASRLWAINTEAFF
TGTGCCAGCAGACTATGGGCTATTAACACTGAAGCTTTCTTT
>14|TRBJ2-7|few|TRBD1|TRBV12-3/TRBV12-4
CASSFIRSGGEQYF
TGTGCCAGCAGTTTCATTAGGTCAGGGGGCGAGCAGTACTTC
>17|TRBJ2-6|NA|NA|TRBV7-9
CASSLASGGSGANVLTF
TGTGCCAGCAGCTTAGCCTCCGGAGGTTCTGGGGCCAACGTCCTGACTTTC
>14|TRBJ1-2|NA|NA|TRBV6-1
CASSRRQAHYGYTF
TGTGCCAGCAGCAGAAGACAGGCTCACTATGGCTACACCTTC
>14|TRBJ1-1|few|NA|TRBV6-1
CASSGILRDPEAFF
TGTGCCAGCAGTGGGATACTCCGGGATCCTGAAGCTTTCTTT
>14|TRBJ1-6|few|NA|TRBV3-1
CASSQGVGSGALHF
TGTGCCAGCAGCCAGGGGGTCGGCTCGGGAGCCCTCCACTTT
>14|TRBJ2-1|NA|TRBD1|TRBV9
CASSAVQGFNEQFF
TGTGCCAGCAGCGCGGTACAGGGGTTCAATGAGCAGTTCTTC
>14|TRBJ2-7|NA|NA|TRBV30
CAWSVYSGSYEQYF
TGTGCCTGGAGTGTATATAGCGGATCCTACGAGCAGTACTTC
>15|TRBJ2-6|few|NA|TRBV27
CASTAGASGANVLTF
TGTGCCAGCACGGCCGGGGCCTCTGGGGCCAACGTCCTGACTTTC
>16|TRBJ2-4|few|TRBD1|TRBV20-1
CSAREAGGLAKNIQYF
TGCAGTGCTAGAGAAGCAGGGGGCCTAGCCAAAAACATTCAGTACTTC
>13|TRBJ2-1|few|NA|TRBV9
CASSGPPYNEQFF
TGTGCCAGCAGCGGCCCCCCCTACAATGAGCAGTTCTTC
>14|TRBJ2-7|few|TRBD2|TRBV20-1
CSATPGLAESEQYF
TGCAGTGCTACACCGGGACTAGCGGAGTCCGAGCAGTACTTC
>13|TRBJ1-5|few|NA|TRBV18
CASSPGLYQPQHF
TGTGCCAGCTCACCAGGGCTATATCAGCCCCAGCATTTT
>14|TRBJ2-7|NA|NA|TRBV20-1
CSARNRLSSYEQYF
TGCAGTGCTAGAAACAGGTTGAGCTCCTACGAGCAGTACTTC
>12|TRBJ1-1|NA|NA|TRBV29-1
CSVEVWDTEAFF
TGCAGCGTTGAAGTCTGGGACACTGAAGCTTTCTTT